This TCR beta chain was captured in a study of T cell changes during pregnancy in multiple sclerosis. TCRdb's copy holds only in-frame clones and misses some; the assay was immunoSEQ multiplex PCR. The sample carries about 59,000 clones, 92% recorded once. Notes on this clone: This same CDR3 is encoded by further DNA sequences in the sample.

From germline, CDR1 is MNHEY and CDR2 SVGAGI. V was clipped by 0 bases and J by 4 bases; unmatched bases: 8. This CDR3 comprises 16 residues. The sample here was peripheral blood, taken in the second trimester of pregnancy. This TCR was recovered from a female donor in good health, enrolled as a control in a pregnancy study. This chain connects TRBV6-5 to TRBJ1-2, with 7 bases lining up with TRBD1. CDR3 sequence (DNA): TGTGCCAGCAGTTACTCGAGGACAGGAGGGGGCTATGGCTACACCTTC. Protein sequence: CASSYSRTGGGYGYTF.